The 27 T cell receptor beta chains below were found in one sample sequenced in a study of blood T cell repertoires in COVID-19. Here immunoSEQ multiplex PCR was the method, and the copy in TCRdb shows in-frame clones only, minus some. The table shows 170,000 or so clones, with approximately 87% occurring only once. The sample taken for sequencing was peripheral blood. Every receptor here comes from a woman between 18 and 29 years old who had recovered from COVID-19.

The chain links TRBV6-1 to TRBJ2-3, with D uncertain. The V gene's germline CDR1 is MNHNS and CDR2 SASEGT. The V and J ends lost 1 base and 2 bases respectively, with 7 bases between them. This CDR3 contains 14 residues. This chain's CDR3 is CASSEGRHTDTQYF. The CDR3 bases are TGTGCCAGCAGTGAAGGGCGACACACAGATACGCAGTATTTT.

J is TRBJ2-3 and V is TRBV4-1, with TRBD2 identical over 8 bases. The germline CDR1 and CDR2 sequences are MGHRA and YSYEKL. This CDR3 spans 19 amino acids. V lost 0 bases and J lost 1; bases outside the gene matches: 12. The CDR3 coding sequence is TGCGCCAGCAGCCAAGATCTTACCGGGGGGGGACTTCGCACAGATACGCAGTATTTT. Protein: CASSQDLTGGGLRTDTQYF.

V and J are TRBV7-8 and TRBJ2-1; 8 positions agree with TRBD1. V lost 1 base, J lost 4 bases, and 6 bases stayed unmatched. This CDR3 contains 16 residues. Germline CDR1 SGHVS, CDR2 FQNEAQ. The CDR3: CASSLGGQGPYNEQFF. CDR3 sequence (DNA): TGTGCCAGCAGCTTAGGTGGACAGGGACCATACAATGAGCAGTTCTTC.

DNA of the CDR3: TGTGCCAGCAGCGCCCATGACAGGGGGAGAAGCTCCTACGAGCAGTACTTC. Its translation: CASSAHDRGRSSYEQYF. V is TRBV9 and J is TRBJ2-7; 9 bases are a match to TRBD1. Trimming removed 3 bases from V and 0 bases from J; junction bases left unmatched: 10. CDR1 and CDR2 from the germline V gene are SGDLS and YYNGEE. CDR3 length: 17 amino acids.

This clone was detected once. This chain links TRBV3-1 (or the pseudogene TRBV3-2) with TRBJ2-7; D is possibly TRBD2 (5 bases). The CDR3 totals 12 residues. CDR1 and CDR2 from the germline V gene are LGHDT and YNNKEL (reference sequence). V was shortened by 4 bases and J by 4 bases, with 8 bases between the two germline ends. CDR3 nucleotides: TGTGCCAGCAGCCTGAGCGGTTACGAGCAGTACTTC. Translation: CASSLSGYEQYF.

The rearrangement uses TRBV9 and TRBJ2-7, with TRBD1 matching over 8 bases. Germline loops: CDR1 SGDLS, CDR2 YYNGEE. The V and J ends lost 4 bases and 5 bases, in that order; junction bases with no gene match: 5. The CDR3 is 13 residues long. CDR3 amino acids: CASSPGQGDEQYV. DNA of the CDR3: TGTGCCAGCAGCCCAGGACAGGGTGACGAGCAGTACGTC.

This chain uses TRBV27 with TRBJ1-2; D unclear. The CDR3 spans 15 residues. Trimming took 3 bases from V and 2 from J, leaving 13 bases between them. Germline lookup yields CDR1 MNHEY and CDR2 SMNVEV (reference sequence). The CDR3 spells CASSFIPTGNYGYTF. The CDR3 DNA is TGTGCCAGCAGTTTTATACCGACTGGGAACTATGGCTACACCTTC.

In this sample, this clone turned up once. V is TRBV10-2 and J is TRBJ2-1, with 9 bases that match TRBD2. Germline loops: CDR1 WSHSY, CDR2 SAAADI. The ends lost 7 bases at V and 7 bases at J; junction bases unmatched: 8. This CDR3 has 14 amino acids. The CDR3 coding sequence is TGCGCCAGCACCCGAGCGGGGGGCGGGAATGAGCAGTTCTTC. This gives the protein CASTRAGGGNEQFF.

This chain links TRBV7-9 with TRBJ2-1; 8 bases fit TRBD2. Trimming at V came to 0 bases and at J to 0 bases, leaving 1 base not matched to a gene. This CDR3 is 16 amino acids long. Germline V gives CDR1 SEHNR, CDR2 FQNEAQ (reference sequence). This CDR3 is CASSLAGGGSYNEQFF. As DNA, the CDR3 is TGTGCCAGCAGCTTAGCCGGGGGGGGCTCCTACAATGAGCAGTTCTTC.

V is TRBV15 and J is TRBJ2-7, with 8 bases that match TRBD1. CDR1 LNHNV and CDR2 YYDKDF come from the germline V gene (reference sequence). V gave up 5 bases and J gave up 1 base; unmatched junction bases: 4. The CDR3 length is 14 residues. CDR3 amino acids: CATSPDRASYEQYF. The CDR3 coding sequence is TGTGCCACCAGCCCGGACAGGGCTTCCTACGAGCAGTACTTC. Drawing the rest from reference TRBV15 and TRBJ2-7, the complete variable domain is DAMVIQNPRYQVTQFGKPVTLSCSQTLNHNVMYWYQQKSSQAPKLLFHYYDKDFNNEADTPDNFQSRRPNTSFCFLDIRSPGLGDTAMYLCATSPDRASYEQYFGPGTRLTVT.

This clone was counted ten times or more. The CDR3: CASSQGRDSSSGANVLTF. The CDR3, as DNA: TGTGCCAGCAGCCAAGGGAGGGACTCCAGCTCTGGGGCCAACGTCCTGACTTTC. V gene TRBV4-2 combines with J gene TRBJ2-6; D possibly corresponds to TRBD2 (6 bases). The germline V and J ends were trimmed by 1 base and 0 bases, with 13 bases remaining between them. CDR1 and CDR2 (germline): LGHNA, YNFKEQ. This CDR3 has 18 amino acids.

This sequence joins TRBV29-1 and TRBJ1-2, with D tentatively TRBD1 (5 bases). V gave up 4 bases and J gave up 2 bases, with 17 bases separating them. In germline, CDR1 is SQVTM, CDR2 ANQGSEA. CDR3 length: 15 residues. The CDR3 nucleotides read TGCAGCGTTGGGCGGGGGGAACAGATCAACTATGGCTACACCTTC. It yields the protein CSVGRGEQINYGYTF.

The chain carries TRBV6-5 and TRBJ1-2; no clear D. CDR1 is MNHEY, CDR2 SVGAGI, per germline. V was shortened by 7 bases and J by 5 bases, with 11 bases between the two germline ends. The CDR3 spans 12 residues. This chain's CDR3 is CASMSRGYGYTF. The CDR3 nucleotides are TGTGCCAGCATGTCTCGAGGGTATGGCTACACCTTC.

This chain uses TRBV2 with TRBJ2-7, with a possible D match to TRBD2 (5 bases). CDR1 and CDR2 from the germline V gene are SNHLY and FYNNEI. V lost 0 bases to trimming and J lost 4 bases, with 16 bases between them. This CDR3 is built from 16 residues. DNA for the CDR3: TGTGCCAGCAGTGAAGCGTGGGCCGAAGGACTTTACGAGCAGTACTTC. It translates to CASSEAWAEGLYEQYF. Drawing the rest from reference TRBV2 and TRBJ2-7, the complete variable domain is EPEVTQTPSHQVTQMGQEVILRCVPISNHLYFYWYRQILGQKVEFLVSFYNNEISEKSEIFDDQFSVERPDGSNFTLKIRSTKLEDSAMYFCASSEAWAEGLYEQYFGPGTRLTVT.

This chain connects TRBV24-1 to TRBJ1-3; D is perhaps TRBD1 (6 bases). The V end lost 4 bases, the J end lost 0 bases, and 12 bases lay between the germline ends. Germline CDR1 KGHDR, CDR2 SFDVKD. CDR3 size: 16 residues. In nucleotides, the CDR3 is TGTGCCACCAGTGACCCGACAGGTCGCTCTGGAAACACCATATATTTT. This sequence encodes CATSDPTGRSGNTIYF.

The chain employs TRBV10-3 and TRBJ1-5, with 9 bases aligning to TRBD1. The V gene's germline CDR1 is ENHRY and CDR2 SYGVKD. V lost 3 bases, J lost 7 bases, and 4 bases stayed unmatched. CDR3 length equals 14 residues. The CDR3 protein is CAISETTGGQPQHF. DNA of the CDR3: TGTGCCATCAGTGAAACGACAGGGGGGCAGCCCCAGCATTTT.

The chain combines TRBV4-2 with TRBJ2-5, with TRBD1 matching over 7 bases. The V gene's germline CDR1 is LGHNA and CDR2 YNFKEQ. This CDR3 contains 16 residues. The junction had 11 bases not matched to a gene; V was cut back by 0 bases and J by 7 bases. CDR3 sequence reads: CASSQELGQPHGTQYF. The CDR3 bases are TGTGCCAGCAGCCAAGAACTGGGACAGCCACATGGGACCCAGTACTTC.

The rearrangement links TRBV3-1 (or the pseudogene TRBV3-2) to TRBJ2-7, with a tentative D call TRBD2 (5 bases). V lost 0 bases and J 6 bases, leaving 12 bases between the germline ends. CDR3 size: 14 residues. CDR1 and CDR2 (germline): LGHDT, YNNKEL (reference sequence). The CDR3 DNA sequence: TGTGCCAGCAGCCAAGATATCTCGAGGGCCGAGCAGTACTTC. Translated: CASSQDISRAEQYF.

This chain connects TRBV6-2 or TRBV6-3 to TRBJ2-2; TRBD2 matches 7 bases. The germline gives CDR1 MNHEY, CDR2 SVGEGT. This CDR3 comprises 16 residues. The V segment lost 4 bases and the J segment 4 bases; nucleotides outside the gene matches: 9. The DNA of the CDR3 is TGTGCCAGCAGTTCTACCTCTAGCGGTGTCACCGGGGAGCTGTTTTTT. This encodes CASSSTSSGVTGELFF.

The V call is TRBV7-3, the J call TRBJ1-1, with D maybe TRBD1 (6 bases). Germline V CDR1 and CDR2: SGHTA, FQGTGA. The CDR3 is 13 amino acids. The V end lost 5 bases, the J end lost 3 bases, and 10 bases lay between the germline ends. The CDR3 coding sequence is TGTGCCAGCAGCCCACAGGGCTACACTGAAGCTTTCTTT. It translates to CASSPQGYTEAFF.

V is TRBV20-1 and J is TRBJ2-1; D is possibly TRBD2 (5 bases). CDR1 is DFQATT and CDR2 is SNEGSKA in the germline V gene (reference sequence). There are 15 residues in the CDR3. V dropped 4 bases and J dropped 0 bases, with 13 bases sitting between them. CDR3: CSANERLSSYNEQFF. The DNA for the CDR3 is TGCAGTGCTAATGAGCGGCTGAGCTCCTACAATGAGCAGTTCTTC.

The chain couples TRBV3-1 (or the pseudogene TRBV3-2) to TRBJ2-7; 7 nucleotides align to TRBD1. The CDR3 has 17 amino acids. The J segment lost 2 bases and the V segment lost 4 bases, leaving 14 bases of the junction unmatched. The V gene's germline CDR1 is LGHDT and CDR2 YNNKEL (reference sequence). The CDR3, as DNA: TGTGCCAGCAGCCTCTACCGTAGTGGGCAGGGGGCCTACGAGCAGTACGTC. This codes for CASSLYRSGQGAYEQYV.

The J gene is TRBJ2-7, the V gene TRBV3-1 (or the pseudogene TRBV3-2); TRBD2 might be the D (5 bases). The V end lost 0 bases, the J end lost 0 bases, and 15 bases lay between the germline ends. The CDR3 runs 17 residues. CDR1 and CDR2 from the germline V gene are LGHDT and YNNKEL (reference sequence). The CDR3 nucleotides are TGTGCCAGCAGCCAAGATTTCGGCACTAGGAGCTCCTACGAGCAGTACTTC. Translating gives CASSQDFGTRSSYEQYF.

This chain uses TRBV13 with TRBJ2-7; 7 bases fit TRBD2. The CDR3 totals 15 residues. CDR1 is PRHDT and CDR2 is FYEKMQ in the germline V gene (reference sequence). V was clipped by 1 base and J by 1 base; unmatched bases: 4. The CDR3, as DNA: TGTGCCAGCAGCTTAGCGGGGGGAAGTTCCTACGAGCAGTACTTC. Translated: CASSLAGGSSYEQYF.

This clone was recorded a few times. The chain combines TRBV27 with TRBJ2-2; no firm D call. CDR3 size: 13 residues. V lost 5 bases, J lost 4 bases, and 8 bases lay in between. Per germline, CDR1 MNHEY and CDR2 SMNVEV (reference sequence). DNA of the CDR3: TGTGCCAGCAGTGCCCAGGTCACCGGGGAGCTGTTTTTT. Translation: CASSAQVTGELFF.

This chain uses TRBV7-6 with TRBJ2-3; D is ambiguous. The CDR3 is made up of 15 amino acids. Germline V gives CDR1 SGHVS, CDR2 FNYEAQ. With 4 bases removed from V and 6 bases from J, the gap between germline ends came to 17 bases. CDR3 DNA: TGTGCCAGCAGCTCTGCCCAGGTTATCGCCGATACGCAGTATTTT. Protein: CASSSAQVIADTQYF. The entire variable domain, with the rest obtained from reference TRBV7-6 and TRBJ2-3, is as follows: GAGVSQSPRYKVTKRGQDVALRCDPISGHVSLYWYRQALGQGPEFLTYFNYEAQQDKSGLPNDRFSAERPEGSISTLTIQRTEQRDSAMYRCASSSAQVIADTQYFGPGTRLTVL.

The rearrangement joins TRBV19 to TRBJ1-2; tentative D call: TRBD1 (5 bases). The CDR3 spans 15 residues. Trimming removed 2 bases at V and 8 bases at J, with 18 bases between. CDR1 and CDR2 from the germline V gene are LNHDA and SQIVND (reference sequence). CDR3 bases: TGTGCCAGTAGTATACCAGGGCCTACAAGAAGGGGCTACACCTTC. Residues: CASSIPGPTRRGYTF.